The following is a T cell receptor (beta chain) sequence with its context. This clonotype turned up a few times. No antigen is known for it. Base qualities are not at hand, and no much larger clone is one base apart. The label giving this sample's treatment or condition can be read as: live attenuated yellow fever vaccine strain. Two biological replicates of bulk PBMCs were collected at each blood-draw timepoint. PBMCs were isolated from peripheral blood using a standard Ficoll-Paque protocol. TriZol was used to extract RNA from bulk PBMCs, CD4 and CD8 fractions, and dextramer-positive and dextramer-negative fractions. The CDR3, from cysteine to phenylalanine, totals 13 residues. The CDR3 DNA has 39 bases and is translated from base 1. V and J are truncated by 4 bases and 8 bases respectively, leaving an intervening sequence of 14 bases. The germline V gene sets CDR1 to MGHRA and CDR2 to YSYEKL. TCR cDNA was synthesized by 5'RACE template switching, which introduced a universal primer site and unique molecular identifiers. Priming of cDNA synthesis was performed from both the TCR alpha and TCR beta constant segments. Two PCR steps were used to amplify libraries, with sample barcodes and sequencing adapters being added in the second step. Libraries were sequenced on Illumina HiSeq 2500 (2x100 bp) or NovaSeq (2x150 bp). The paper's data handling went like this. MIGEC was used to demultiplex reads and collapse the reads into UMI consensus sequences, and MiXCR was used for V(D)J alignment. Using edgeR on replicate PBMC samples, clonotypes were called vaccine-responding if FDR was below 0.01 and the log2 fold change was above 5 up to day 15. Each bulk clonotype received a CD4 or CD8 identity based on whether the sequenced CD4 or CD8 repertoire contained that clonotype at higher abundance. Using fastp trimming at Q25 and MiXCR clonotype assembly, TCRdb reanalyzed the public sequencing data and kept in-frame beta chains. Rows matching on CDR3 protein sequence are summarized as one entry with the most common DNA and genes. TCRdb, not the original authors, processed these V and J calls. Across this sample there are more than 350,000 distinct CDR3 sequences, with around 10% seen only once. The ten biggest clones cover 18% of the sample.

These data are taken from a study of T cells after yellow fever vaccination (dated by TCRdb to about 2019). At the level of the whole study: The SMART-Seq v4 Ultra Low Input RNA kit was used to prepare libraries from fractions with low cell numbers. Bulk TCR alpha and beta repertoires were sequenced longitudinally to track T-cell clones before and after primary and booster YFV17D yellow fever vaccination. Two healthy male donors, one aged 18 to 29 and one aged 30 to 40 years, were included in the cohort. Bulk PBMC replicates and cell subsets were isolated from blood drawn at multiple timepoints before and after both primary and secondary immunization.

Broader findings and caveats from the paper: A small fraction of clonotypes appeared in both the CD4 and CD8 compartments, likely as a result of convergent recombination. FACS-sorted repertoires could contain abundant contaminating clonotypes from the bulk population, so computational filtering was required. Only a couple of donors were included in the study, so the extent to which the findings can be generalized is limited. Compared with the primary T-cell response, the secondary T-cell response was faster but weaker, reaching its peak on day 5 rather than on day 15. Most clones expanded after primary vaccination (around 96% of CD4 and approximately 90% of CD8) were re-detected after the booster, suggesting that broad memory maintenance occurred.

The material sequenced was PBMCs, taken on the day of the first yellow fever vaccination. The TCR originated in a man aged 18 to 30 who received the YFV17D yellow fever vaccine. The chain couples TRBV4-1 to TRBJ1-2; TRBD1 is perhaps the D gene, given 6 matching bases. The nucleotide sequence reads TGCGCCAGCAGCCCCGGGGGGCGGGAAGGCTACACCTTC. This codes for CASSPGGREGYTF.